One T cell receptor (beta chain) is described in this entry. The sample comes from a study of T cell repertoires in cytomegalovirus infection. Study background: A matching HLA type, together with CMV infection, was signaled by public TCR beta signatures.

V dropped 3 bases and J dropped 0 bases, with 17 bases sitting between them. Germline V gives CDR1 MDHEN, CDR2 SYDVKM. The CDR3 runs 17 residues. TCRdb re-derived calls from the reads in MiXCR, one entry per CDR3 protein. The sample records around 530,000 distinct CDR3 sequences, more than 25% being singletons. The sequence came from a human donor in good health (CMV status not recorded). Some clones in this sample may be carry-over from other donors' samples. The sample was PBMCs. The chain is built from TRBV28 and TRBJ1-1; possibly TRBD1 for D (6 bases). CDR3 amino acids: CASSFPAGAPVNTEAFF. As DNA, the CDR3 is TGTGCCAGCAGTTTTCCGGCAGGGGCCCCGGTGAACACTGAAGCTTTCTTT.